This T cell receptor beta chain comes out of a study of cytomegalovirus exposure and HLA in healthy donors. PCR employed 60 Vbeta and 13 Jbeta primers. Measured with immunoSEQ multiplex PCR; TCRdb has only the in-frame clones, and not every one. The sample shows 100,000 to 120,000 clones, around 85% of them seen only once. Study-level results: Most TCR sequences were rare, but some public TCRs occurred in many donors. Later work found most CMV-associated TCR beta chains apparently HLA-restricted. Investigators reported around 150 TCR beta chains as tied to cytomegalovirus.

Trimming removed 2 bases at V and 3 bases at J, with 11 bases between. This CDR3 region has 14 residues. CDR1 SGHTA and CDR2 FQGTGA come from the germline V gene. Details on this clone: Its antigen is as yet unknown.

This TCR was sampled from a man in his thirties or forties in good health and CMV-seropositive. Sample: PBMCs. The chain recombines TRBV7-3 with TRBJ2-7, with a possible D match to TRBD1 (5 bases). CDR3 DNA: TGTGCCAGCAGCTTAGGGGCTACAAACTACGAGCAGTACTTC. This gives the protein CASSLGATNYEQYF.